This entry describes one TCR beta chain. Unsorted whole blood supplied the blood RNA, and germline DNA was isolated too. Enrolled patients were chronically infected with HBV and treatment-naive. The data are from a study of tumor-infiltrating lymphocytes in primary liver carcinoma. CDR3 length equals 18 residues. The germline CDR1 and CDR2 sequences are ENHRY and SYGVKD. Trimming took 4 bases from V and 13 from J; bases not matched to a gene: 18. TCR beta cDNA came from about 500 ng total RNA, primed with a constant-region primer. Libraries of TCR beta came from three nested multiplex PCR rounds with slightly modified ARM-PCR. The first two PCR rounds, roughly 10 cycles each, used TRBV1-TRBV30 forward primers and a C-beta reverse primer. TCRdb used MiXCR to reprocess the multiplex PCR reads, holding one entry per CDR3 protein. The sample contains under 200,000 distinct CDR3 sequences, 65% of which appear only once.

This sequence joins TRBV10-3 and TRBJ2-1, with 14 bases fitting TRBD2. Sequencing was done on a sample of peripheral blood. The clonotype originates from an older woman with primary liver carcinoma and hepatitis B virus infection. The CDR3 DNA sequence: TGTGCCATCAGTGCGGGTCCGGGACTAGCGGGAGATGGGGAGACCCAGTTCTTC. This encodes CAISAGPGLAGDGETQFF.